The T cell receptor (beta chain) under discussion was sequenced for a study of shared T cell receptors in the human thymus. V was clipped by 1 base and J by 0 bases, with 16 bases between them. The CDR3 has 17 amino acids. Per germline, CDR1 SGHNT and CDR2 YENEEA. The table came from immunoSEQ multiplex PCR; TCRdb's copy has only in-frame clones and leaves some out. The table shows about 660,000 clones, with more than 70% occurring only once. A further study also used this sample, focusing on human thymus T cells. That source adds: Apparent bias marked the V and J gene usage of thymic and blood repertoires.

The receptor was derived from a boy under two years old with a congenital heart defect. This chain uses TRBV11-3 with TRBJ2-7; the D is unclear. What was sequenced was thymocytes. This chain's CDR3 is CASSLVTVSRSSYEQYF. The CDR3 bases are TGTGCCAGCAGCTTAGTAACGGTTTCGCGTAGCTCCTACGAGCAGTACTTC.